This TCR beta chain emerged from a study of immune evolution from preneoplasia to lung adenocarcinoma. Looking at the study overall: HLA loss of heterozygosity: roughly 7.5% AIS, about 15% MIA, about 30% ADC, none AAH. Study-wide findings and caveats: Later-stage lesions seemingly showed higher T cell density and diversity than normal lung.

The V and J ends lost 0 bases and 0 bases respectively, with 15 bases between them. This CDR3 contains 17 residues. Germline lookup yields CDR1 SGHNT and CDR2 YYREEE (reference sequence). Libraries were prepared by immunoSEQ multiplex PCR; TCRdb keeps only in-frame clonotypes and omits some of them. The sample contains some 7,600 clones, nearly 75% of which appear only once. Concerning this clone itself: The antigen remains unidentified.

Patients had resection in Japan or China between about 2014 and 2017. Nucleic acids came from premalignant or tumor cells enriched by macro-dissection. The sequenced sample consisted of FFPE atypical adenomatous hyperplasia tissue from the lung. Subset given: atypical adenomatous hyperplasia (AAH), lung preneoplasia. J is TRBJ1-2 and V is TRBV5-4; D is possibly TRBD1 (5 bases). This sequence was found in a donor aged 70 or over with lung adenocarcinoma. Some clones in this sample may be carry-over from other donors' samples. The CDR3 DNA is TGTGCCAGCAGCTTGGGTGGCGAGGGGCAAGCTAACTATGGCTACACCTTC. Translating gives CASSLGGEGQANYGYTF.